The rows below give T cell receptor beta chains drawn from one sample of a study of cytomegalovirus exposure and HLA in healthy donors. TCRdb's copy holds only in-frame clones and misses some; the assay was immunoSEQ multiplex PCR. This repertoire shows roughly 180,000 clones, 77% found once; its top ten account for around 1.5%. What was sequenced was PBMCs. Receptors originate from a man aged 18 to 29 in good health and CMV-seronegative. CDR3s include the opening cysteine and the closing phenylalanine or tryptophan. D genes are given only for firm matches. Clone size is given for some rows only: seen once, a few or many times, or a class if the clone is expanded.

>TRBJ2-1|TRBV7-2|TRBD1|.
TGTGCCAGCAGCTTATTACAGGGGGTGGTCAATGAGCAGTTCTTC
CASSLLQGVVNEQFF
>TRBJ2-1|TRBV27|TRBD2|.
TGTGCCAGCAGTAGACTAGCGGGAGGCTTGGATGAGCAGTTCTTC
CASSRLAGGLDEQFF
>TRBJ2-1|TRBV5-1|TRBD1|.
TGCGCCAGCAGAAGGGCAGGGGGCTCGGACAATGAGCAGTTCTTC
CASRRAGGSDNEQFF
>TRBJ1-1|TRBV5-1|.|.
TGCGCCAGCAGCAGGGGGGGAACAGGGCGGCTTAACACTGAAGCTTTCTTT
CASSRGGTGRLNTEAFF
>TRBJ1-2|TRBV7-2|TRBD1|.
TGTGCCAGCAGTCCGGGACAGAGAAGTTATGGCTACACCTTC
CASSPGQRSYGYTF
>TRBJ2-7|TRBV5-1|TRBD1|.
TGCGCCAGCAGCGTCTCCGGGACAGGGGGTCGCAGCTCCTACGAGCAGTACTTC
CASSVSGTGGRSSYEQYF
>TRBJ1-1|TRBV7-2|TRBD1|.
TGTGCCAGCAGCTTAACCGGGACAGGGGTTTCTGAAGCTTTCTTT
CASSLTGTGVSEAFF
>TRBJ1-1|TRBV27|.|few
TGTGCCAGCAGTTTATACGCGGTGAACACTGAAGCTTTCTTT
CASSLYAVNTEAFF
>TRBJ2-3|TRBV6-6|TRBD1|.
TGTGCCAGCAGTTACTGGGACCTGACAGGGGCAGATACGCAGTATTTT
CASSYWDLTGADTQYF
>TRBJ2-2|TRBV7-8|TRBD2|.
TGTGCCAGCAGCTCCCGTCGGGGACTAGCGGGAGGCGGGCTGTTTTTT
CASSSRRGLAGGGLFF
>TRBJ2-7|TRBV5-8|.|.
TGTGCCAGCAGCTTACAGGACAGAGCCTACGAGCAGTACTTC
CASSLQDRAYEQYF
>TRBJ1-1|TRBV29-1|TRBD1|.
TGCAGCGTTATACAGGGACAGAGGACTGAAGCTTTCTTT
CSVIQGQRTEAFF
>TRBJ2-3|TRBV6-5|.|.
TGTGCCAGCAGTTACTTTTCTAGGCAAGATACGCAGTATTTT
CASSYFSRQDTQYF
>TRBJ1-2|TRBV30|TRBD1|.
TGTGCCTGGAGTCGGGACAGAGCTAACTATGGCTACACCTTC
CAWSRDRANYGYTF
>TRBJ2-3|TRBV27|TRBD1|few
TGTGCCAGCAGTCCCCTGATCCCGGGACAGGGTAGCACAGATACGCAGTATTTT
CASSPLIPGQGSTDTQYF
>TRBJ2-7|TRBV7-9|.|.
TGTGCCAGCAGCTTAGTTGGCAGCGACGAGCAGTACTTC
CASSLVGSDEQYF
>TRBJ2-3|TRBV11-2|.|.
TGTGCCAGCAGCTTAGATCTCGTCTACACAGATACGCAGTATTTT
CASSLDLVYTDTQYF
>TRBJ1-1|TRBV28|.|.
TGTGCCAGCAGTTTGTTTCGATCAGGGGAATCGGACACTGAAGCTTTCTTT
CASSLFRSGESDTEAFF
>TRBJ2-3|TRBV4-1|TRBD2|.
TGCGCCAGCAGCCAAGTCCTAGCGGGATTCACAGATACGCAGTATTTT
CASSQVLAGFTDTQYF
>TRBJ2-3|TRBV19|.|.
TGTGCCAGTCGCGCCGGGACTCGAATCACAGATACGCAGTATTTT
CASRAGTRITDTQYF
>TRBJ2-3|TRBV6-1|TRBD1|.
TGTGCCAGCAGTGGAAGGACAGGGGGAACAGATACGCAGTATTTT
CASSGRTGGTDTQYF
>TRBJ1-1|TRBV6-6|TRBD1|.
TGTGCCACTACGCAGGGGGCCGCCGAAGCTTTCTTT
CATTQGAAEAFF
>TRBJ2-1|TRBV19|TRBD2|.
TGTGCCAGTACCCCGGGGGGAGGGGAGCAGTTCTTC
CASTPGGGEQFF
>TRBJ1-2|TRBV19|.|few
TGTGCCAGTAGTATCGCAGGGACTAACTATGGCTACACCTTC
CASSIAGTNYGYTF
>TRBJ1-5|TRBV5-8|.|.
TGTGCCAGCAGCTTGCAGTGGAGGTGGGACATCAATCAGCCCCAGCATTTT
CASSLQWRWDINQPQHF
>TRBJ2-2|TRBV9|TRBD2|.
TGTGCCAGCAGCGTCACCGGGACTAGATACACCGGGGAGCTGTTTTTT
CASSVTGTRYTGELFF
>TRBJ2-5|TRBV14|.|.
TGTGCCAGCAGCCAAGATCTGGCAGGGCCGCAAGAGACCCAGTACTTC
CASSQDLAGPQETQYF
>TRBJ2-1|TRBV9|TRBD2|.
TGTGCCAGCAGCGTGAGAACTAGCGGGGGGATATACAATGAGCAGTTCTTC
CASSVRTSGGIYNEQFF
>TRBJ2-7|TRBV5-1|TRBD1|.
TGCGCCAGCAGCTTGGCGTCGGACAGGGGTCTGTACTTC
CASSLASDRGLYF
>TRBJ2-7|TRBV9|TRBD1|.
TGTGCCAGCAGCGTAGGACAGGGGATCTACGAGCAGTACTTC
CASSVGQGIYEQYF
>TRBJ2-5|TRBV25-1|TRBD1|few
TGTGCCAGCACCCGTAACAGGGGTGACCAAGAGACCCAGTACTTC
CASTRNRGDQETQYF
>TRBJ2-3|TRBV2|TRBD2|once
TGTGCCAGCGGGACTAGTTCGACAGATACGCAGTATTTT
CASGTSSTDTQYF
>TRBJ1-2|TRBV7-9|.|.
TGTGCCAGCAGCCTCGGTCCCACAGGGAACTATGGCTACACCTTC
CASSLGPTGNYGYTF
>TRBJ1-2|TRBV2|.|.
TGTGCCAGCAAGCCGGGAAGGGGGGGCTATGGCTACACCTTC
CASKPGRGGYGYTF
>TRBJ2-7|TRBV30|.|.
TGTGCCTGGAGTGACCGGGGATTCAGGGGTGAGCAGTACTTC
CAWSDRGFRGEQYF
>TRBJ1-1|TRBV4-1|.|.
TGCGCCAGCAGCCAAGTAAGGGCAGGACACGGTCCTGAAGCTTTCTTT
CASSQVRAGHGPEAFF
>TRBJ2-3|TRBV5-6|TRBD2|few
TGTGCCAGCAGCTTCGGGAGGGATACGCAGTATTTT
CASSFGRDTQYF
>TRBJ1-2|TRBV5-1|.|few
TGCGCCAGCAGCTTGTCTCCAGGGGACTATGGCTACACCTTC
CASSLSPGDYGYTF
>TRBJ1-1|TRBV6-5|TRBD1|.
TGTGCCAGCAGTCCGACAGGGCCCTCTGAAGCTTTCTTT
CASSPTGPSEAFF
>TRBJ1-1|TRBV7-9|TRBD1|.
TGTGCCAGCAGCCAAGGACAGGGTTCGAACACTGAAGCTTTCTTT
CASSQGQGSNTEAFF
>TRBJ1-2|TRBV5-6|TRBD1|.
TGTGGCCGACAGGGGGGATCCTATGGCTACACCTTC
CGRQGGSYGYTF
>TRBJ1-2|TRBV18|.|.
TGTGCCAGCTCGCCAAGACAGGTGCTCGAAAACTCTGGCTACACCTTC
CASSPRQVLENSGYTF
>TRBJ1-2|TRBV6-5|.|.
TGTGCCAGCAGACCGACGATGGGGGCTGCGGGCTACACCTTC
CASRPTMGAAGYTF
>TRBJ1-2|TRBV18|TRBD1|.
TGTGCCAGCTCACAAACCGGGACAGGGGGCGATGGCTACACCTTC
CASSQTGTGGDGYTF
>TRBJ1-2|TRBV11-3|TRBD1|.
TGTGCCAGCAGCTGGAGCTCGGGGACAGGGAGGCTTTACGGCTACACCTTC
CASSWSSGTGRLYGYTF
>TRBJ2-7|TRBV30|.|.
TGTGCCTGGAGTGATTCGGGGAGCGAGCAGTACTTC
CAWSDSGSEQYF